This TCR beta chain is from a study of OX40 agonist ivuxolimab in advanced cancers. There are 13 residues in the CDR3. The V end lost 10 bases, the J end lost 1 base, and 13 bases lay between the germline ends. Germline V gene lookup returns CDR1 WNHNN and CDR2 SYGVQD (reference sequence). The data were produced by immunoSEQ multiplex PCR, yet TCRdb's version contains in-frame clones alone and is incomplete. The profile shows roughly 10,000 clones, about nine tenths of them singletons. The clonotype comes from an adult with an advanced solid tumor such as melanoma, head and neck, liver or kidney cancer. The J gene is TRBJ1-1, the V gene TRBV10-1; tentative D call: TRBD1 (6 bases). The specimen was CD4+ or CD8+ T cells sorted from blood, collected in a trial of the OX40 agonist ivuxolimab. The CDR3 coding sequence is TGCGCCACCACCGGGACACAGAACACTGAAGCTTTCTTT. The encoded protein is CATTGTQNTEAFF.